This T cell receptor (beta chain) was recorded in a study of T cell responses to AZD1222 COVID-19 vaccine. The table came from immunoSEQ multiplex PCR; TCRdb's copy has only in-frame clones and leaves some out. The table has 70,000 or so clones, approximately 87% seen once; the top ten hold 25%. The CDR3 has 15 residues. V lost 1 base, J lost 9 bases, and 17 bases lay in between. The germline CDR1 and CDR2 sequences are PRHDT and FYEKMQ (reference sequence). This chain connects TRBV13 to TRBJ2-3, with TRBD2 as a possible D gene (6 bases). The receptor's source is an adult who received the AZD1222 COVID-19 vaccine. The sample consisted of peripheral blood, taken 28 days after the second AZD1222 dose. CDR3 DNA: TGTGCCAGCAGCTTAGTTGTCGGGGGAGAAGCCACGCAGTATTTT. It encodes CASSLVVGGEATQYF.